This T cell receptor beta chain was identified during a study of radiation and T cells in renal cell carcinoma. The overall study: Nephrectomy followed 15 Gy stereotactic body radiation by 4 weeks. Points from the study as a whole: Baseline intratumoral clonotype presence is unknown without pretreatment biopsies.

Germline trimming cut 0 bases from V and 3 bases from J; bases unmatched to any gene: 8. This CDR3 spans 17 amino acids. The germline CDR1 and CDR2 sequences are LGHNA and YNFKEQ. Time point described: blood 2 weeks post-SBRT. The treatment denotes: 15 Gy SBRT to primary tumor, nephrectomy 4 weeks later. The method was immunoSEQ multiplex PCR; TCRdb's version includes in-frame clones alone and lacks a portion of them. The sample has roughly 130,000 clones, 75% to 90% seen once; the top ten hold 1.5% to 2%. With regard to this clone: Its target is not known.

The sequence derives from a woman aged 60-70 years with renal cell carcinoma. The source material was blood, sampled from a patient whose treatment included radiotherapy and nephrectomy. The chain recombines TRBV4-2 with TRBJ1-2; TRBD1 matches at 9 bases. CDR3 in amino acids: CASSQEGGQGRYYGYTF. The CDR3 region has the DNA TGTGCCAGCAGCCAAGAAGGGGGACAGGGAAGATACTATGGCTACACCTTC.